This T cell receptor beta chain was found in a study of T cells in localized non-small cell lung cancer. Here immunoSEQ multiplex PCR was the method, and the copy in TCRdb shows in-frame clones only, minus some. This table holds 65,000 or so clones, roughly four fifths found once. The V end lost 3 bases, the J end lost 0 bases, and 3 bases lay between the germline ends. Germline V CDR1 and CDR2: MNHNS, SASEGT. This CDR3 spans 14 amino acids. The source of this sequence is a man aged 40 to 69 with stage II lung adenocarcinoma. Sample: PBMCs, taken before any cancer treatment. J is TRBJ2-6 and V is TRBV6-1; no clear D. The CDR3 DNA sequence: TGTGCCAGCAGTGAGAGCTCTGGGGCCAACGTCCTGACTTTC. It encodes CASSESSGANVLTF.